This T cell receptor beta chain appears in the sequencing data of a study of shared clonotypes between healthy human individuals (dated by TCRdb to 2019 to 2021). Context from the whole study: The cohort included three men and a couple of women between 18 and 49 years of age. For each donor, three plates each were used for CD4 naive and CD4 memory, two plates were used for CD8 naive, and one plate was used for CD8 memory. Blood TCR repertoires of four to six healthy adults were deeply sequenced to estimate repertoire size and the extent of clonotype sharing between individuals. To increase sequencing depth and limit assay-specific biases, different laboratories used diverse techniques to prepare libraries and sequence TCR repertoires. Leukapheresis yielded between about 0.85 and 9 billion PBMCs per donor.

Results and caveats for the whole study, not just this receptor: Rarefaction of sorted-subset datasets indicated incomplete sequencing despite the large sequencing depth. Estimated clonotype richness was generally larger for naive than for memory subsets. The small number of donors limited the genetic and exposure-history diversity represented. Across four donors, roughly 5% of naive CD4, roughly 3.8% of naive CD8, approximately 2.5% of memory CD4, and under 0.45% of memory CD8 clonotypes were shared. Sampling was restricted to blood, and TCR repertoires in tissues likely differ from the TCR repertoires found in blood. Higher generation probabilities were observed for clonotypes shared by all four sorted-subset donors than for non-shared clonotypes. Pairwise subsampling led to the expectation that sequencing depth would affect the degree of clonotype sharing among donors.

TCR CDR3 regions were amplified from genomic DNA by multiplex PCR using the deep immunoSEQ assay. For each cell subset, the extracted genomic DNA was distributed evenly across all wells of several immunoSEQ 96-well plates, and each plate served as one replicate. For sorted subsets, each replicate PCR was loaded with about 0.2 ug genomic DNA, equivalent to approximately 33,000 T cell genomes. Purified libraries were quantified with a Qubit 3.0 fluorometer, sized on a Bioanalyzer 2100, and re-quantified with the KAPA Library Quantification kit. Every immunoSEQ 96-well plate was sequenced on a dedicated single-read 150-cycle Illumina NextSeq 550 flow cell. The source study handled its data this way. Because the immunoSEQ output included only junctional sequences and no quality scores, the filtering could not be the same as the filtering used for full-length reads. Sequences were annotated with PyIR, a Python wrapper for IgBLAST v1.9, and V/J genes and CDR3 were assigned using IMGT germline references. Reads with weak V/J assignments (E-value above 1e-6), missing CDR3, stop codons, out-of-frame junctions, or ambiguous translated residues were removed. V3J clonotypes were defined as sequences sharing the same inferred V gene, J gene, and CDR3 amino acid sequence. Percentage overlap between repertoires was calculated by dividing the number of shared unique clonotypes by the size of the smaller repertoire. Three approaches were used to assess repertoire richness: RTK rarefaction, the Chao1 estimator, and Recon v2.1 estimates of unobserved clonotypes. For all TCRbeta clonotypes obtained by the gDNA method from a handful of donors, generation probabilities were computed with OLGA. TCRdb's version of the immuneACCESS table is confined to in-frame rearrangements and falls short of the full clone set. An unresolved V gene accounts for under half of the shortfall where checked; the remainder is of unknown origin. V and J calls and clone size come straight from that table; D and trimming were deduced from the DNA. The sample yields 800,000 to 950,000 clones; 96% were counted once. The ten top clones hold under 0.3% of the sample.

As for this clone: The specificity of this receptor is unknown. No much larger clone exists at a distance of one base, and base qualities are not known.

For the CD8 naive samples, CD45RO-negative cells were positively selected for CCR7, yielding a CD45RA+CCR7+ population from which TemRA cells were excluded. Donors were healthy HIV-negative adults with no recently reported acute infections or vaccinations. All donors were Caucasian adults living in Nashville, Tennessee, USA. Blood was obtained by leukapheresis, after which PBMCs were separated by Ficoll-Histopaque density gradient centrifugation and cryopreserved in liquid nitrogen vapor phase. Purity and quantity of every magnetically sorted T cell population were checked by analytical flow cytometry. Genomic DNA was isolated from each sorted fraction and quantified by UV absorbance on a Nanodrop 2000c. Reading the germline V gene gives CDR1 MNHNS and CDR2 SASEGT. Taken from cysteine to phenylalanine, the CDR3 has 14 residues. The read is trimmed to its CDR3 DNA, 42 bases read in frame from base 1. Trimming takes 7 bases from V and 6 bases from J, and the germline ends sit 15 bases apart.

The specimen was naive CD8+ T cells sorted from blood. The sample's cell subset or site label is to be understood as: CD45RA+CCR7+. This receptor was obtained from a man aged 25-40 years in good health. Recombination linked TRBV6-1 to TRBJ1-4, with the identity of the D gene unclear. The CDR3 region has the sequence CASTLLGDYEKLFF. The DNA is TGTGCCAGCACCCTACTGGGAGATTATGAAAAACTGTTTTTT.